Listed below are T cell receptor beta chains from one sample, sequenced in a study of shared clonotypes between healthy human individuals. Measured with immunoSEQ multiplex PCR; TCRdb has only the in-frame clones, and not every one. The sample contains 2 million to 3 million clones, 93% of which appear only once. Source material: naive CD4+ T cells from PBMCs. These receptors were taken from a man younger than 35 in good health. Some clones in this sample may be carry-over from other donors' samples. The CDR3 runs from the conserved cysteine through the conserved F or W. The order of the fields is J gene, D gene, clone size, V gene, CDR3 DNA, CDR3 protein. D genes are given only for firm matches. Part of the rows lack a size; the others show once, few, many or a class for expanded clones.

J gene: TRBJ2-1
D gene: TRBD2
clone size: NA
V gene: TRBV5-1
CDR3 DNA: TGCGCCAGCAGCTTGATGGCGGGAGGGCCCGAAGGTGAGCAGTTCTTC
CDR3 protein: CASSLMAGGPEGEQFF

J gene: TRBJ1-2
D gene: NA
clone size: NA
V gene: TRBV19
CDR3 DNA: TGTGCCAGTAGCCTACGGGGGGCCACAACTAACTATGGCTACACCTTC
CDR3 protein: CASSLRGATTNYGYTF

J gene: TRBJ2-1
D gene: NA
clone size: NA
V gene: TRBV6-5
CDR3 DNA: TGTGCCAGCAGGGGCGGAAACTCCTACAATGAGCAGTTCTTC
CDR3 protein: CASRGGNSYNEQFF

J gene: TRBJ2-5
D gene: TRBD2
clone size: NA
V gene: TRBV7-3
CDR3 DNA: TGTGCCAGCAGCTCCGGACTAGCGGGAGGACAAGAGACCCAGTACTTC
CDR3 protein: CASSSGLAGGQETQYF

J gene: TRBJ2-5
D gene: NA
clone size: NA
V gene: TRBV20-1
CDR3 DNA: TGCAGTGCTAGGGGATTAGAGACCCAGTACTTC
CDR3 protein: CSARGLETQYF

J gene: TRBJ1-3
D gene: NA
clone size: NA
V gene: TRBV27
CDR3 DNA: TGTGCCAGCAGTCCTCACTCTGGAAACACCATATATTTT
CDR3 protein: CASSPHSGNTIYF

J gene: TRBJ1-1
D gene: NA
clone size: NA
V gene: TRBV1
CDR3 DNA: TGCACCAGCAGCCGGGGGGGACAGGGGCGAACGAACACTGAAGCTTTCTTT
CDR3 protein: CTSSRGGQGRTNTEAFF

J gene: TRBJ2-4
D gene: NA
clone size: NA
V gene: TRBV29-1
CDR3 DNA: TGCAGCGGAGGTCTAGCCAAAAACATTCAGTACTTC
CDR3 protein: CSGGLAKNIQYF

J gene: TRBJ2-7
D gene: TRBD2
clone size: NA
V gene: TRBV7-2
CDR3 DNA: TGTGCCAGCAGCCGTAGCGGGAGCGGGACCTACGAGCAGTACTTC
CDR3 protein: CASSRSGSGTYEQYF

J gene: TRBJ2-1
D gene: NA
clone size: NA
V gene: TRBV30
CDR3 DNA: TGTGCCTGGATGGGGGGAAGAAGCTCCTACAATGAGCAGTTCTTC
CDR3 protein: CAWMGGRSSYNEQFF

J gene: TRBJ1-3
D gene: TRBD1
clone size: NA
V gene: TRBV28
CDR3 DNA: TGTGCCAGCAGTTTAGTGACAGGGAAGGCGTATGGAAACACCATATATTTT
CDR3 protein: CASSLVTGKAYGNTIYF

J gene: TRBJ1-2
D gene: TRBD1
clone size: NA
V gene: TRBV7-9
CDR3 DNA: TGTGCCAGCAGCCGAGATACAGGGGGCTCTCTTGGAGGCTACACCTTC
CDR3 protein: CASSRDTGGSLGGYTF

J gene: TRBJ2-3
D gene: TRBD1
clone size: NA
V gene: TRBV18
CDR3 DNA: TGTGCCAGCTCACCACCGGGACAGGGGAGGGATACGCAGTATTTT
CDR3 protein: CASSPPGQGRDTQYF

J gene: TRBJ1-1
D gene: NA
clone size: NA
V gene: TRBV9
CDR3 DNA: TGTGCCAGCAGCGTAGCTGCAGGGAACACTGAAGCTTTCTTT
CDR3 protein: CASSVAAGNTEAFF

J gene: TRBJ2-5
D gene: NA
clone size: NA
V gene: TRBV10-1
CDR3 DNA: TGCGCCTACTCTCGGGAGAGGCATGACGAGACCCAGTACTTC
CDR3 protein: CAYSRERHDETQYF

J gene: TRBJ2-5
D gene: NA
clone size: NA
V gene: TRBV5-1
CDR3 DNA: TGCGCCAGCAGCCCTATGGCGCAAGAGACCCAGTACTTC
CDR3 protein: CASSPMAQETQYF

J gene: TRBJ2-1
D gene: NA
clone size: NA
V gene: TRBV28
CDR3 DNA: TGTGCCAGCAGTTTCCCTACCCTCAATGAGCAGTTCTTC
CDR3 protein: CASSFPTLNEQFF

J gene: TRBJ2-1
D gene: TRBD2
clone size: NA
V gene: TRBV30
CDR3 DNA: TGTGCCTGGAGTGCCTTAGCGGGAGGGCCCCATGAGCAGTTCTTC
CDR3 protein: CAWSALAGGPHEQFF

J gene: TRBJ1-1
D gene: NA
clone size: NA
V gene: TRBV27
CDR3 DNA: TGTGCCAGCAGACCCCAGCGAAGGGGGAACACTGAAGCTTTCTTT
CDR3 protein: CASRPQRRGNTEAFF

J gene: TRBJ1-2
D gene: TRBD1
clone size: NA
V gene: TRBV7-9
CDR3 DNA: TGTGCCAGCAGCTCTCGACAGGGCTCTTATGGCTACACCTTC
CDR3 protein: CASSSRQGSYGYTF

J gene: TRBJ2-2
D gene: NA
clone size: NA
V gene: TRBV2
CDR3 DNA: TGTGCCAGCACTCGAGCGCTCACCGGGGAGCTGTTTTTT
CDR3 protein: CASTRALTGELFF

J gene: TRBJ1-4
D gene: NA
clone size: NA
V gene: TRBV5-1
CDR3 DNA: TGCGCCAGCAGCTTCATCGGGGGAGATAATGAAAAACTGTTTTTT
CDR3 protein: CASSFIGGDNEKLFF

J gene: TRBJ2-1
D gene: NA
clone size: once
V gene: TRBV11-3
CDR3 DNA: TGTGCCAGCAGCTTAGTACGCGGCAATGAGCAGTTCTTC
CDR3 protein: CASSLVRGNEQFF

J gene: TRBJ2-1
D gene: TRBD2
clone size: NA
V gene: TRBV30
CDR3 DNA: TGTGCCTGGAGTGGTCTAGCGGGAGATGAGCAGTTCTTC
CDR3 protein: CAWSGLAGDEQFF

J gene: TRBJ2-3
D gene: NA
clone size: NA
V gene: TRBV14
CDR3 DNA: TGTGCCAGCAGCCAAGGGTTTTACTTCACAGATACGCAGTATTTT
CDR3 protein: CASSQGFYFTDTQYF

J gene: TRBJ2-1
D gene: TRBD2
clone size: NA
V gene: TRBV7-9
CDR3 DNA: TGTGCCAGCAGCTTAAGGGCGGGAGGGCTCAATGAGCAGTTCTTC
CDR3 protein: CASSLRAGGLNEQFF

J gene: TRBJ2-7
D gene: NA
clone size: NA
V gene: TRBV4-1
CDR3 DNA: TGCGCCAGCAGCCGAGGGGGGGCAGGGGATTCCTACGAGCAGTACTTC
CDR3 protein: CASSRGGAGDSYEQYF

J gene: TRBJ2-3
D gene: NA
clone size: NA
V gene: TRBV28
CDR3 DNA: TGTGCCAGCACCATGAGAGGGGCCTTCACAGATACGCAGTATTTT
CDR3 protein: CASTMRGAFTDTQYF

J gene: TRBJ2-1
D gene: NA
clone size: NA
V gene: TRBV7-3
CDR3 DNA: TGTGCCAGCAGCCTTTTGACAGTGAGCAATGAGCAGTTCTTC
CDR3 protein: CASSLLTVSNEQFF

J gene: TRBJ1-2
D gene: TRBD1
clone size: few
V gene: TRBV28
CDR3 DNA: TGTGCCAGCAGAAGACAGGGACCCGGCTACACCTTC
CDR3 protein: CASRRQGPGYTF

J gene: TRBJ1-1
D gene: NA
clone size: NA
V gene: TRBV2
CDR3 DNA: TGTGCCAGCAGTGTATCGACTCCCAGGGACACTGGAGCTTTCTTT
CDR3 protein: CASSVSTPRDTGAFF

J gene: TRBJ2-7
D gene: TRBD2
clone size: NA
V gene: TRBV5-1
CDR3 DNA: TGCGCCAGCTCGGGACTAGCGGGAGGCACCTACGAGCAGTACTTC
CDR3 protein: CASSGLAGGTYEQYF

J gene: TRBJ1-5
D gene: TRBD1
clone size: NA
V gene: TRBV28
CDR3 DNA: TGTGCCAGCACCTTGACAGGGATCGGTCAGCCCCAGCATTTT
CDR3 protein: CASTLTGIGQPQHF

J gene: TRBJ2-2
D gene: TRBD2
clone size: NA
V gene: TRBV5-1
CDR3 DNA: TGCGCCAGCAGCAGGCTAGCGGGAGGGCCGGACACCGGGGAGCTGTTTTTT
CDR3 protein: CASSRLAGGPDTGELFF

J gene: TRBJ1-1
D gene: NA
clone size: NA
V gene: TRBV7-2
CDR3 DNA: TGTGCCAGCAGCCCGAGAACAGGGCGCACTGAAGCTTTCTTT
CDR3 protein: CASSPRTGRTEAFF

J gene: TRBJ2-7
D gene: NA
clone size: NA
V gene: TRBV6-1
CDR3 DNA: TGTGCCAGCAGTGACCGGGGGCAAGGCGGAAACTCCTACGAGCAGTACTTC
CDR3 protein: CASSDRGQGGNSYEQYF

J gene: TRBJ2-7
D gene: NA
clone size: NA
V gene: TRBV5-1
CDR3 DNA: TGCGCCAGCAGCTTGGGGGACGGTGCCCGCGAGCAGTACTTC
CDR3 protein: CASSLGDGAREQYF

J gene: TRBJ1-2
D gene: NA
clone size: NA
V gene: TRBV5-1
CDR3 DNA: TGCGCCAGCGGTATCGAGGGCTCGGGCTATGGCTACACCTTC
CDR3 protein: CASGIEGSGYGYTF

J gene: TRBJ1-2
D gene: TRBD1
clone size: NA
V gene: TRBV5-1
CDR3 DNA: TGCGCCAGCAGCATGGATACTTGGACAGGGTCGATTGGCTACACCTTC
CDR3 protein: CASSMDTWTGSIGYTF

J gene: TRBJ1-2
D gene: NA
clone size: once
V gene: TRBV9
CDR3 DNA: TGTGCCAGCAGCGTAGGGATCACAGGAGTAAACTATGGCTACACCTTC
CDR3 protein: CASSVGITGVNYGYTF

J gene: TRBJ2-1
D gene: TRBD2
clone size: NA
V gene: TRBV28
CDR3 DNA: TGTGCCAGCAGTTTAACCTCGGGGACTAGGTTTAATGAGCAGTTCTTC
CDR3 protein: CASSLTSGTRFNEQFF

J gene: TRBJ1-2
D gene: NA
clone size: NA
V gene: TRBV7-2
CDR3 DNA: TGTGCCAGCAGCTTCGTGGGCGAAGGCCAAGGCTACACCTTC
CDR3 protein: CASSFVGEGQGYTF

J gene: TRBJ2-4
D gene: NA
clone size: NA
V gene: TRBV9
CDR3 DNA: TGTGCCAGCAGCGTAGAGGGCCGCACGGGAAACATTCAGTACTTC
CDR3 protein: CASSVEGRTGNIQYF

J gene: TRBJ1-3
D gene: NA
clone size: NA
V gene: TRBV5-4
CDR3 DNA: TGTGCCAGCAGCGGCGGGACGGGCTCTGGAAACACCATATATTTT
CDR3 protein: CASSGGTGSGNTIYF

J gene: TRBJ2-1
D gene: NA
clone size: NA
V gene: TRBV29-1
CDR3 DNA: TGCAGCGTGGCCGACAGTTATAATGAGCAGTTCTTC
CDR3 protein: CSVADSYNEQFF

J gene: TRBJ1-1
D gene: NA
clone size: NA
V gene: TRBV6-1
CDR3 DNA: TGTGCCAGCAGTGAAGCTCAGGCTTGGAACACTGAAGCTTTCTTT
CDR3 protein: CASSEAQAWNTEAFF

J gene: TRBJ1-2
D gene: NA
clone size: NA
V gene: TRBV4-2
CDR3 DNA: TGTGCCAGCAGCCAAGATCTAAGAGGGAGGCTAGACACCTTC
CDR3 protein: CASSQDLRGRLDTF

J gene: TRBJ2-7
D gene: NA
clone size: NA
V gene: TRBV29-1
CDR3 DNA: TGCAGCGCTAGAAGGGGCGGGGGCTTCTCCTACGAGCAGTACTTC
CDR3 protein: CSARRGGGFSYEQYF

J gene: TRBJ2-3
D gene: NA
clone size: NA
V gene: TRBV19
CDR3 DNA: TGTGCCACACACTACCGGGGAAGCACAGATACGCAGTATTTT
CDR3 protein: CATHYRGSTDTQYF

J gene: TRBJ1-4
D gene: NA
clone size: NA
V gene: TRBV30
CDR3 DNA: TGTGCCTGGAGTGTTGGCGCGGCGGGTGAAAAACTGTTTTTT
CDR3 protein: CAWSVGAAGEKLFF

J gene: TRBJ2-4
D gene: NA
clone size: NA
V gene: TRBV10-2
CDR3 DNA: TGCGCCAGCTGCGGGCCGAGGCAATTTGCCAAAAACATTCAGTACTTC
CDR3 protein: CASCGPRQFAKNIQYF

J gene: TRBJ2-3
D gene: NA
clone size: NA
V gene: TRBV5-1
CDR3 DNA: TGCGCCAGCAGCTTTAGTGCAGGGACCCCAGATACGCAGTATTTT
CDR3 protein: CASSFSAGTPDTQYF

J gene: TRBJ1-6
D gene: NA
clone size: NA
V gene: TRBV5-1
CDR3 DNA: TGCGCCAGCAGCCCCTCCGGGGGCCATAATTCACCCCTCCACTTT
CDR3 protein: CASSPSGGHNSPLHF

J gene: TRBJ2-7
D gene: NA
clone size: NA
V gene: TRBV6-1
CDR3 DNA: TGTGCCAGCAGTGAAGCCGACCGGGTCTCGGGCGAGCAGTACTTC
CDR3 protein: CASSEADRVSGEQYF

J gene: TRBJ2-5
D gene: NA
clone size: NA
V gene: TRBV6-5
CDR3 DNA: TGTGCCAGCAGCCGAGACCGGGAGACCCAGTACTTC
CDR3 protein: CASSRDRETQYF

J gene: TRBJ2-3
D gene: NA
clone size: NA
V gene: TRBV6-1
CDR3 DNA: TGTGCCAGCAGTGAAGCGCGGACGCGGACTAGCACAGATACGCAGTATTTT
CDR3 protein: CASSEARTRTSTDTQYF

J gene: TRBJ1-3
D gene: TRBD1
clone size: NA
V gene: TRBV2
CDR3 DNA: TGTGCCAGCAGGGACAGGGGAAACACCATATATTTT
CDR3 protein: CASRDRGNTIYF

J gene: TRBJ2-1
D gene: TRBD1
clone size: NA
V gene: TRBV7-9
CDR3 DNA: TGTGCCAGCAGCCGAGCCGGGACAGGGTTTTACAATGAGCAGTTCTTC
CDR3 protein: CASSRAGTGFYNEQFF

J gene: TRBJ2-3
D gene: NA
clone size: once
V gene: TRBV9
CDR3 DNA: TGTGCCAGCTCCCCAGGCCTGGCAGGGAAAACGTACACAGATACGCAGTATTTT
CDR3 protein: CASSPGLAGKTYTDTQYF